Presented here are 20 T cell receptor beta chains from one specimen sequenced in a study of beta chain features in type 1 diabetes. Reverse transcribing all isolated RNA meant expressed TCRB transcripts were sequenced. The data were produced by immunoSEQ multiplex PCR, yet TCRdb's version contains in-frame clones alone and is incomplete. The sample contains about 470,000 clones, 25% to 35% of which appear only once. Sequenced sample: naive CD4+ T cells from blood. These receptors all stem from a man between 18 and 35 years old in good health.

This clone was counted between two and nine times. This chain connects TRBV29-1 to TRBJ1-1; D is unclear. In germline, CDR1 is SQVTM, CDR2 ANQGSEA. Trimming shortened V by 7 bases and J by 0 bases, and 12 bases separated the two germline ends. This CDR3 is built from 13 residues. CDR3: CSAQSSMNTEAFF. The CDR3 DNA sequence: TGCAGCGCCCAGTCCAGTATGAACACTGAAGCTTTCTTT.

Only a few counts were recorded for this clone. The CDR3 loop reads CASSDVRGTDTQYF. CDR3 nucleotides: TGTGCCAGCAGTGACGTCAGGGGCACAGATACGCAGTATTTT. V usage is TRBV2 and J usage is TRBJ2-3; D may be TRBD1 (5 bases). The CDR3 is made up of 14 amino acids. Germline V gives CDR1 SNHLY, CDR2 FYNNEI. V was pared by 3 bases and J by 1 base, with 8 bases between.

Of note for this clone: Within the sample, other DNA sequences also encode this same CDR3. The V call is TRBV5-1, the J call TRBJ2-7, with TRBD1 matching 9 bases. CDR1 and CDR2 from the germline V gene are SGHRS and YFSETQ. The CDR3 totals 15 residues. Losses at the gene ends were 0 bases for V and 2 bases for J; bases not matched to a gene: 3. CDR3 in amino acids: CASSLEGQGAYEQYF. DNA of the CDR3: TGCGCCAGCAGCTTGGAGGGACAGGGAGCCTACGAGCAGTACTTC.

This clone was detected a few times. This CDR3 is also generated by other DNA sequences in the sample. The chain joins TRBV20-1 to TRBJ2-5; D is undetermined. Germline V gene data show CDR1 as DFQATT and CDR2 as SNEGSKA (reference sequence). V was pared by 3 bases and J by 5 bases, with 4 bases between. The CDR3 is 10 residues long. CDR3 sequence (DNA): TGCAGTGCTAGTCAGGAGACCCAGTACTTC. It is translated as CSASQETQYF.

For this clone: Other DNA variants within this sample encode the same CDR3. This chain links TRBV18 with TRBJ1-2; D is perhaps TRBD1 (5 bases). Trimming took 3 bases from V and 2 from J, leaving 7 bases between them. Germline V CDR1 and CDR2: KGHSH, LQKENI. The length of the CDR3 is 13 residues. The CDR3 nucleotides are TGTGCCAGCTCACCGGGGGTAAACTATGGCTACACCTTC. The encoded protein is CASSPGVNYGYTF. The variable domain in full, with the rest retrieved from reference TRBV18 and TRBJ1-2, is NAGVMQNPRHLVRRRGQEARLRCSPMKGHSHVYWYRQLPEEGLKFMVYLQKENIIDESGMPKERFSAEFPKEGPSILRIQQVVRGDSAAYFCASSPGVNYGYTFGSGTRLTVV.

This clone has a handful of counts. This chain connects TRBV7-2 to TRBJ2-5; D is unclear. The V gene's germline CDR1 is SGHTA and CDR2 FQGNSA. The CDR3 is made up of 12 amino acids. V lost 1 base, J lost 4 bases, and 4 bases lay in between. CDR3 amino acids: CASSLEAETQYF. As DNA, the CDR3 is TGTGCCAGCAGCTTAGAGGCAGAGACCCAGTACTTC. The full variable domain, completed using reference TRBV7-2 and TRBJ2-5, is GAGVSQSPSNKVTEKGKDVELRCDPISGHTALYWYRQSLGQGLEFLIYFQGNSAPDKSGLPSDRFSAERTGGSVSTLTIQRTQQEDSAVYLCASSLEAETQYFGPGTRLLVL.

This clone was detected only a few times. The chain uses TRBV5-1 and TRBJ2-3; 9 nucleotides line up with TRBD2. The V gene end was trimmed by 1 base and the J gene end by 2 bases; junction bases not matched to a gene: 5. This CDR3 has 16 amino acids. The germline gives CDR1 SGHRS, CDR2 YFSETQ. The CDR3, as DNA: TGCGCCAGCAGCTTGTTAGCGGGAGATAACACAGATACGCAGTATTTT. Its protein is CASSLLAGDNTDTQYF.

The chain joins TRBV5-1 to TRBJ2-2, with 13 bases identical to TRBD2. Germline assignment: CDR1 SGHRS and CDR2 YFSETQ. J gave up 6 bases and V 4 bases, and 6 bases lay outside the gene matches. The CDR3 has 16 residues. In nucleotides, the CDR3 is TGCGCCAGCAGCCTAGGACTAGCGGGAGTAGCCGGGGAGCTGTTTTTT. Translating gives CASSLGLAGVAGELFF. The full variable domain, in which reference TRBV5-1 and TRBJ2-2 provide the parts outside the CDR3, is KAGVTQTPRYLIKTRGQQVTLSCSPISGHRSVSWYQQTPGQGLQFLFEYFSETQRNKGNFPGRFSGRQFSNSRSEMNVSTLELGDSALYLCASSLGLAGVAGELFFGEGSRLTVL.

V and J are TRBV4-2 and TRBJ2-2; tentative D call: TRBD2 (6 bases). Germline CDR1 LGHNA, CDR2 YNFKEQ. The CDR3 length is 14 residues. Trimming left V 5 bases short and J 5 bases short, with 12 bases between. CDR3 loop: CASSKTSNTGELFF. In DNA, the CDR3 is TGTGCCAGCAGCAAGACTAGTAATACCGGGGAGCTGTTTTTT.

The chain joins TRBV5-4 to TRBJ2-3; tentative D call: TRBD2 (6 bases). The CDR3 sequence is 15 residues long. Germline loops: CDR1 SGHNT, CDR2 YYREEE (reference sequence). Trimming took 3 bases from V and 6 from J, leaving 17 bases between them. CDR3 coding DNA: TGTGCCAGCAGCTCCTTGCGGGAAACGGCGGATACGCAGTATTTT. Its translation is CASSSLRETADTQYF. Looking up the rest from reference TRBV5-4 and TRBJ2-3 gives the full variable domain: ETGVTQSPTHLIKTRGQQVTLRCSSQSGHNTVSWYQQALGQGPQFIFQYYREEENGRGNFPPRFSGLQFPNYSSELNVNALELDDSALYLCASSSLRETADTQYFGPGTRLTVL.

This clone was recorded a few times. The V and J genes are TRBV6-6 and TRBJ1-5; possible D gene TRBD1, 6 bases. This CDR3 contains 15 residues. Germline CDR1 and CDR2: MNHNY and SVGAGI (reference sequence). The V end was cut by 7 bases, the J end by 4 bases, with 17 bases between. The CDR3 DNA reads as TGTGCCAGCACCTTAACAGGGCATGGGAATCAGCCCCAGCATTTT. The encoded protein is CASTLTGHGNQPQHF.

CDR3 in amino acids: CASLQGGWTDTQYF. CDR3 bases: TGTGCCTCCCTGCAGGGGGGATGGACAGATACGCAGTATTTT. The chain links TRBV28 to TRBJ2-3; tentative D call: TRBD1 (7 bases). Deletions cut 11 bases from V and 3 bases from J, with 18 bases between. Germline CDR1 is MDHEN and CDR2 is SYDVKM. This CDR3 is built from 14 residues.

This clone was counted between two and nine times. This chain's CDR3 is CAWRPRNTEAFF. CDR3 DNA: TGTGCCTGGAGACCGAGGAACACTGAAGCTTTCTTT. This sequence joins TRBV30 and TRBJ1-1; D gene unclear. From germline, CDR1 is GTSNPN and CDR2 SVGIG (reference sequence). The CDR3 covers 12 residues. Trimming shortened V by 3 bases and J by 1 base, and 6 bases separated the two germline ends.

The chain links TRBV7-2 to TRBJ1-5; 9 bases agree with TRBD1. This CDR3 is 14 amino acids long. The junction had 6 bases not matched to a gene; V was cut back by 4 bases and J by 8 bases. CDR1 is SGHTA and CDR2 is FQGNSA in the germline V gene. CDR3 DNA sequence: TGTGCCAGCAGCTCGGGACAGGGTTTGGAGCCCCAGCATTTT. Protein product: CASSSGQGLEPQHF.

This clone was observed a handful of times. This rearrangement joins TRBV19 to TRBJ2-7; D unclear. In germline, CDR1 is LNHDA, CDR2 SQIVND (reference sequence). CDR3 length equals 14 residues. Between the trimmed V and J ends, which lost 10 bases and 0 bases, there was a span of 16 bases. CDR3 protein: CATKDRFSSYEQYF. CDR3 bases: TGTGCCACTAAGGACCGCTTCAGCTCCTACGAGCAGTACTTC.

The chain combines TRBV5-1 with TRBJ1-1; D gene ambiguous. Trimming took off 2 bases at V and 6 bases at J, with 11 bases between the two ends. CDR1 SGHRS and CDR2 YFSETQ come from the germline V gene. The CDR3 totals 13 residues. In DNA, the CDR3 is TGCGCCAGCAGCTTTTACCGGGTTGCTGAAGCTTTCTTT. Protein product: CASSFYRVAEAFF.

CDR3 sequence reads: CASSRAGSPDTQYF. The CDR3, as DNA: TGTGCCAGCAGCCGAGCGGGAAGCCCAGATACGCAGTATTTT. The chain carries TRBV7-3 and TRBJ2-3; 7 nucleotides line up with TRBD2. Per the germline V gene, CDR1 is SGHTA and CDR2 is FQGTGA. CDR3 length: 14 amino acids. The V gene end was trimmed by 5 bases and the J gene end by 4 bases; junction bases not matched to a gene: 6. The full variable domain, in which reference TRBV7-3 and TRBJ2-3 provide the parts outside the CDR3, is GAGVSQTPSNKVTEKGKYVELRCDPISGHTALYWYRQSLGQGPEFLIYFQGTGAADDSGLPNDRFFAVRPEGSVSTLKIQRTERGDSAVYLCASSRAGSPDTQYFGPGTRLTVL.

The rearrangement joins TRBV9 to TRBJ2-3; possibly TRBD2 for D (6 bases). Germline V gives CDR1 SGDLS, CDR2 YYNGEE. Trimming removed 2 bases from V and 4 bases from J, with 8 bases in between. The CDR3 extends over 13 amino acids. The DNA of the CDR3 is TGTGCCAGCAGCGTTAGACTAGCAGATACGCAGTATTTT. Protein: CASSVRLADTQYF.

About this clone: Different DNA sequences within this sample yield the same CDR3. The chain links TRBV9 to TRBJ2-5, with TRBD2 as a possible D gene (6 bases). The CDR3 extends over 14 amino acids. The germline V and J ends were trimmed by 0 bases and 4 bases, with 10 bases remaining between them. Germline-derived CDR1 and CDR2 are SGDLS and YYNGEE. The CDR3 region is CASSVVGGRETQYF. In nucleotides, the CDR3 is TGTGCCAGCAGCGTAGTTGGAGGGCGAGAGACCCAGTACTTC.

The genes are TRBV10-3 and TRBJ1-5; the match to TRBD1 covers 9 bases. V trimming: 6 bases; J trimming: 7 bases; junction bases outside the gene matches: 7. The CDR3 consists of 14 residues. CDR1 is ENHRY, CDR2 SYGVKD, per germline. The DNA for the CDR3 is TGTGCCATCAGGGGGGACAGGGCGGGACAGCCCCAGCATTTT. Its protein product is CAIRGDRAGQPQHF.